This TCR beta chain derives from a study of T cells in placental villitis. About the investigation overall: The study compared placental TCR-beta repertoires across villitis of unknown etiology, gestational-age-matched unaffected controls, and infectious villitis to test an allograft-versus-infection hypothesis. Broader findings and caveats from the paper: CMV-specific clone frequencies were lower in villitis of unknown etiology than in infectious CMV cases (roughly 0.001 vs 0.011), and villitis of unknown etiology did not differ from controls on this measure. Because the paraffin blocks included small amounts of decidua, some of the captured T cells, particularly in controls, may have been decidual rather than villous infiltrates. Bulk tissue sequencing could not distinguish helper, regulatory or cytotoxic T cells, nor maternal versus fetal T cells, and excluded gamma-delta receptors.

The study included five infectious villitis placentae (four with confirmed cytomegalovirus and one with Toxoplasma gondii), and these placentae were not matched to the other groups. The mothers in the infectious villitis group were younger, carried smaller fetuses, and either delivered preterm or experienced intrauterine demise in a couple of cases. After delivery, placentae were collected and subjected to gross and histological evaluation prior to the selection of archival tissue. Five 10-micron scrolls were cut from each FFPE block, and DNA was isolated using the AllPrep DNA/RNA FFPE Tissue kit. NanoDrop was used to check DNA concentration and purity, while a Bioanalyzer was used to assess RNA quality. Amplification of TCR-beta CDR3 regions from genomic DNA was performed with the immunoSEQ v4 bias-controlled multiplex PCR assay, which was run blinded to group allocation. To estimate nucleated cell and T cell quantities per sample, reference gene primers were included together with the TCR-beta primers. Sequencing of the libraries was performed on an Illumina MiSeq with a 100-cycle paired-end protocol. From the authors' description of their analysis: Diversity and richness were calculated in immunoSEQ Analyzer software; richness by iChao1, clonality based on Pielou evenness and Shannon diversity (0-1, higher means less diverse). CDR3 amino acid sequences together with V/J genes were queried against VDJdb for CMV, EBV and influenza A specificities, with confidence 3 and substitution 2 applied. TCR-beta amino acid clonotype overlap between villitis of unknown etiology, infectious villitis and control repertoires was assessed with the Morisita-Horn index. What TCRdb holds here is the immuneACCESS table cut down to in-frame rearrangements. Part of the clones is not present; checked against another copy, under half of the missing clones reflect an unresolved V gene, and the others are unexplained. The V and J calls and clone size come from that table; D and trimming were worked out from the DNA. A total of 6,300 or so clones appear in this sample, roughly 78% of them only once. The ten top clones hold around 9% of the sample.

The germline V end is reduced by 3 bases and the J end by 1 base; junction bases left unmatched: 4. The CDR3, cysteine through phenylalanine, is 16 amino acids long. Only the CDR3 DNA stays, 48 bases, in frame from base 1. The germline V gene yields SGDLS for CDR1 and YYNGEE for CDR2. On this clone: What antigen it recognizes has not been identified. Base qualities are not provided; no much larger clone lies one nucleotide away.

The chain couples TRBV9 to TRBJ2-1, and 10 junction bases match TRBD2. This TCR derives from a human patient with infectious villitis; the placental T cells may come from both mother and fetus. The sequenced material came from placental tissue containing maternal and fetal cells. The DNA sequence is TGTGCCAGCAGCGCTAGCGGGGGTCCTTCCTACAATGAGCAGTTCTTC. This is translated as CASSASGGPSYNEQFF.